The next 19 T cell receptor beta chains were all read from a single sample in a study of T cell repertoires in cytomegalovirus infection. One entry per CDR3 protein, called by TCRdb with MiXCR from the reads. The sample carries a few hundred thousand distinct CDR3 sequences, approximately 10% recorded once. The specimen sequenced was PBMCs. Receptors originate from a human donor in good health (CMV status not recorded). Some clones in this sample may be carry-over from other donors' samples.

The J gene is TRBJ2-2, the V gene TRBV27; 8 bases map to TRBD1. Germline CDR1 is MNHEY and CDR2 is SMNVEV (reference sequence). The V gene end was trimmed by 7 bases and the J gene end by 5 bases; junction bases not matched to a gene: 9. The CDR3 spans 15 residues. This chain's CDR3 is CASTPRTGQTGELFF. CDR3 sequence (DNA): TGTGCCAGCACCCCCCGGACAGGGCAGACCGGGGAGCTGTTTTTT.

This clonotype was seen only a few times. The genes are TRBV19 and TRBJ2-7; no clear D. Trimming took off 5 bases at V and 0 bases at J, with 11 bases between the two ends. The germline V gene has CDR1 LNHDA and CDR2 SQIVND (reference sequence). The CDR3 is made up of 14 amino acids. CDR3 DNA sequence: TGTGCCAGTAGTTCGACCCGGCGCTCCTACGAGCAGTACTTC. This translates into CASSSTRRSYEQYF.

This clonotype was recorded a few times. The chain has TRBV30 and TRBJ2-2, with 7 positions matching TRBD1. This CDR3 spans 13 amino acids. Per germline, CDR1 GTSNPN and CDR2 SVGIG (reference sequence). Losses at the gene ends were 3 bases for V and 7 bases for J; bases not matched to a gene: 5. The CDR3, as DNA: TGTGCCTGGAGAGAACAGGGGTTCGGGGAGCTGTTTTTT. It translates to CAWREQGFGELFF.

This clonotype was detected ten times or more. The chain recombines TRBV28 with TRBJ1-2, with 7 bases aligning to TRBD1. The CDR3 is 15 residues long. The germline V gene encodes CDR1 MDHEN and CDR2 SYDVKM. J was trimmed by 2 bases and V by 6 bases; bases with no gene match: 9. The CDR3 reads CASSPGGRGNYGYTF. The CDR3 bases are TGTGCCAGCAGCCCAGGGGGTAGGGGGAACTATGGCTACACCTTC.

This clonotype was recorded many times. CDR3: CASRSTSGAYNEQFF. CDR3 nucleotides: TGTGCCAGTAGGTCGACTAGCGGGGCATACAATGAGCAGTTCTTC. The genes are TRBV19 and TRBJ2-1, with 11 bases aligning to TRBD2. This CDR3 is 15 amino acids long. Looked up from germline, CDR1 is LNHDA and CDR2 is SQIVND (reference sequence). Unmatched junction bases numbered 5, after V lost 6 bases and J lost 4 bases.

The table lists this clonotype with many counts. The V call is TRBV7-2, the J call TRBJ2-5; 7 bases fit TRBD1. The CDR3 sequence is 13 residues long. V dropped 7 bases and J dropped 2; count of bases not matched to a gene: 4. Germline CDR1 and CDR2: SGHTA and FQGNSA. CDR3 sequence reads: CASTRQGQETQYF. The CDR3, as DNA: TGTGCCAGCACCAGACAGGGTCAAGAGACCCAGTACTTC.

This clonotype has at least ten counts. The V gene is TRBV25-1, the J gene TRBJ1-2; TRBD1 might be the D (6 bases). V dropped 1 base and J dropped 7 bases, with 13 bases sitting between them. The CDR3 runs to 14 residues. Germline CDR1 MGHDK, CDR2 SYGVNS. In DNA, the CDR3 is TGTGCCAGCAGTGAATGGGGGCAGCTGCGTGGCTACACCTTC. Translating gives CASSEWGQLRGYTF.

This clonotype came up many times. The J gene is TRBJ1-3, the V gene TRBV7-2, with D possibly matching TRBD1 (5 bases). Germline CDR1 reads SGHTA; CDR2 reads FQGNSA. V was pared by 4 bases and J by 4 bases, with 11 bases between. This CDR3 comprises 14 residues. CDR3 DNA sequence: TGTGCCAGCAGCTCCGCAGGGAACGGAAACACCATATATTTT. Protein sequence: CASSSAGNGNTIYF.

This clonotype has at least ten counts. The CDR3 here is CASSPLAGGSYEQYF. The CDR3 DNA is TGTGCCAGCAGCCCCCTAGCGGGGGGCTCCTACGAGCAGTACTTC. The chain links TRBV7-6 to TRBJ2-7; 11 nucleotides align to TRBD2. CDR1 is SGHVS and CDR2 is FNYEAQ in the germline V gene. V lost 5 bases to trimming and J lost 0 bases; unmatched junction nucleotides: 3. The CDR3 totals 15 residues.

This clonotype came up many times. This chain uses TRBV4-3 with TRBJ1-1; D gene uncertain. V dropped 0 bases and J dropped 7 bases, with 15 bases sitting between them. The germline CDR1 and CDR2 sequences are LGHNA and YSLEER. The CDR3 contains 15 residues. CDR3 sequence (DNA): TGCGCCAGCAGCCAAGATCTGGAGTGGCGCCTTGAAGCTTTCTTT. It encodes CASSQDLEWRLEAFF.

This clonotype was observed at least ten times. The V and J genes are TRBV7-7 and TRBJ1-6; 8 bases match TRBD1. The CDR3 runs to 15 residues. Germline CDR1 SSHAT, CDR2 FNYEAQ (reference sequence). V was clipped by 2 bases and J by 8 bases; unmatched bases: 5. The CDR3 nucleotides are TGTGCCAGCAGCTTACCCAGGGGGCGTGATTCACCCCTCCACTTT. Residues: CASSLPRGRDSPLHF.

This sequence joins TRBV29-1 and TRBJ1-2; TRBD1 matches 8 bases. Trimming removed 6 bases from V and 8 bases from J; junction bases left unmatched: 8. Germline V CDR1 and CDR2: SQVTM, ANQGSEA. This CDR3 region has 12 residues. The CDR3, as DNA: TGCAGCGTCATGACAGGGGCTGGGGGCTACACCTTC. This gives the protein CSVMTGAGGYTF.

The chain has TRBV15 and TRBJ2-3; 7 bases match TRBD2. The CDR3 loop spans 16 amino acids. From germline, CDR1 is LNHNV and CDR2 YYDKDF (reference sequence). V dropped 2 bases and J dropped 5; count of bases not matched to a gene: 10. CDR3 bases: TGTGCCACCAGCAGACCCAACGCGGGGGACCAAGATACGCAGTATTTT. As protein: CATSRPNAGDQDTQYF.

The rearrangement uses TRBV2 and TRBJ2-3, with D tentatively TRBD1 (7 bases). The germline gives CDR1 SNHLY, CDR2 FYNNEI. This CDR3 is built from 15 residues. V lost 11 bases, J lost 1 base, and 19 bases lay in between. CDR3 sequence reads: CADNRGTAGTDTQYF. CDR3 DNA sequence: TGTGCCGACAATCGCGGGACAGCAGGCACAGATACGCAGTATTTT.

This clonotype came up a few times. V is TRBV10-3 and J is TRBJ1-1; TRBD1 matches at 7 bases. Germline loops: CDR1 ENHRY, CDR2 SYGVKD. The CDR3 length is 16 residues. Trimming took 10 bases from V and 3 from J; bases not matched to a gene: 17. The CDR3 reads CATKGGGRGLHTEAFF. CDR3 nucleotide sequence: TGTGCCACGAAGGGAGGGGGCCGAGGTCTACACACTGAAGCTTTCTTT.

This clonotype has a count of ten or more. This chain uses TRBV3-1 with TRBJ2-1; D possibly corresponds to TRBD2 (5 bases). This CDR3 has 16 residues. V lost 4 bases to trimming and J lost 2 bases, with 15 bases between them. Germline V gives CDR1 LGHDT, CDR2 YNNKEL (reference sequence). The DNA of the CDR3 is TGTGCCAGCAGCCCAAGAGGGCTAGCAGCCTACAATGAGCAGTTCTTC. It encodes CASSPRGLAAYNEQFF.

This clonotype was seen repeatedly, ten times or more. The chain has TRBV7-2 and TRBJ2-5, with D hard to call. The CDR3 is made up of 16 amino acids. V was pared by 0 bases and J by 5 bases, with 16 bases between. Germline CDR1 SGHTA, CDR2 FQGNSA. CDR3 sequence: CASSLAGPPVGETQYF. Here the CDR3 DNA reads TGTGCCAGCAGCTTAGCCGGACCCCCCGTAGGGGAGACCCAGTACTTC.

This clonotype occurred many times. The chain has TRBV4-3 and TRBJ1-2, with 7 bases matching TRBD1. Germline assignment: CDR1 LGHNA and CDR2 YSLEER. V lost 3 bases and J lost 4; bases outside the gene matches: 5. The CDR3 is made up of 14 amino acids. The CDR3 is CASSHAGQSYGYTF. In DNA, the CDR3 is TGCGCCAGCAGCCATGCGGGACAGAGCTATGGCTACACCTTC.

This rearrangement joins TRBV20-1 to TRBJ2-3; TRBD2 aligns across 11 bases. Germline values: CDR1 DFQATT, CDR2 SNEGSKA (reference sequence). After removal of 1 base from V and 4 bases from J, the junction contained 4 bases not matched to a gene. The CDR3 has 15 amino acids. CDR3 sequence reads: CSARVSGRASDTQYF. CDR3 DNA sequence: TGCAGTGCTAGAGTTAGCGGGAGGGCCTCAGATACGCAGTATTTT.